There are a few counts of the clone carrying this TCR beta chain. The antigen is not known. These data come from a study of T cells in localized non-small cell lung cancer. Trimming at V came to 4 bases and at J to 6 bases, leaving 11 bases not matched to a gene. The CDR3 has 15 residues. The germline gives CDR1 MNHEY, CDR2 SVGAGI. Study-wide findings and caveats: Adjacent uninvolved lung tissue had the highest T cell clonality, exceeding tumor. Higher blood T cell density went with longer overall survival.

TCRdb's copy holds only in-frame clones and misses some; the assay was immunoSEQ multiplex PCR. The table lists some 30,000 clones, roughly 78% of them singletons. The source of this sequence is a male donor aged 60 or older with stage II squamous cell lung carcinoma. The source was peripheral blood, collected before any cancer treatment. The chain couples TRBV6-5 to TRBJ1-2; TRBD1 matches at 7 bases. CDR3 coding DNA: TGTGCCAGCAGTTTCAGCCTGGACAGGCGGAATGGCTACACCTTC. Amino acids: CASSFSLDRRNGYTF.